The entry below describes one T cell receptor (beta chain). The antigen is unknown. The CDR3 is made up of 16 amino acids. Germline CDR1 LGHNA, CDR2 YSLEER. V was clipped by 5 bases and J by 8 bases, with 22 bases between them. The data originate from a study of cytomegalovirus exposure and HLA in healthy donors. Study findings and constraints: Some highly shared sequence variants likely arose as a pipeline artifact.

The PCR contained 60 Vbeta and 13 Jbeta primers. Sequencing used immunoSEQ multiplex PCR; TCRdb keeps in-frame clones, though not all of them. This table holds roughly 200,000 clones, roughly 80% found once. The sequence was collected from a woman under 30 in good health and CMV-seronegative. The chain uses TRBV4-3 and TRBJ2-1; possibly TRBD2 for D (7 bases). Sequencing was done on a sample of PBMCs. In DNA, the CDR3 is TGCGCCAGCAGCGACAGGCGGGGGCTCCTCGGGGATGAGCAGTTCTTC. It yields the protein CASSDRRGLLGDEQFF.